A single sample gave rise to the 22 T cell receptor beta chains below, sequenced in a study of OX40 agonist ivuxolimab in advanced cancers. The library was obtained by the immunoSEQ multiplex PCR assay. In its TCRdb copy, this immuneACCESS table keeps in-frame sequences only and misses some clones. Where compared with another copy, unresolved V genes explain less than half of these, and the others have no known cause. Present in this sample are approximately 61,000 clones, roughly nine tenths of which were seen just once. The ten largest account for 1.5% to 2% of the sample. Sample: CD4+ or CD8+ T cells sorted from blood, taken in a trial of the OX40 agonist ivuxolimab. The receptors were sampled from an adult with an advanced solid tumor such as melanoma, head and neck, liver or kidney cancer.

This sequence joins TRBV18 and TRBJ1-4; D is ambiguous. Germline lookup yields CDR1 KGHSH and CDR2 LQKENI. CDR3 length: 15 amino acids. V was pared by 1 base and J by 0 bases, with 6 bases between. CDR3 amino acids: CASSPLTATNEKLFF. The CDR3, as DNA: TGTGCCAGCTCACCACTCACCGCAACTAATGAAAAACTGTTTTTT.

The chain combines TRBV12-5 with TRBJ2-5; D tentatively fits TRBD1 or TRBD2 (6 bases each). Trimming pared 2 bases from V and 3 bases from J, leaving 10 bases between. Germline assignment: CDR1 LGHNT and CDR2 FRNRAP. The CDR3 totals 14 residues. The CDR3 nucleotides read TGTGCTAGTGGTTTGCCAAGGGGGGAAGAGACCCAGTACTTC. It translates to CASGLPRGEETQYF.

This chain connects TRBV4-2 to TRBJ1-2, with D possibly matching TRBD1 (5 bases). The CDR3 contains 15 residues. Per the germline V gene, CDR1 is LGHNA and CDR2 is YNFKEQ. V dropped 2 bases and J dropped 0 bases, with 10 bases sitting between them. The CDR3 DNA sequence: TGTGCCAGCAGCCAACGGGACCTAGCTAACTATGGCTACACCTTC. Amino acid sequence: CASSQRDLANYGYTF.

This rearrangement joins TRBV7-9 to TRBJ1-1, with D perhaps matching TRBD1 (5 bases). In germline, CDR1 is SEHNR, CDR2 FQNEAQ (reference sequence). V was cut by 8 bases and J by 0 bases, with 13 bases left in between. CDR3 length: 14 amino acids. The CDR3 sequence: CASGWGSLNTEAFF. The CDR3 DNA is TGTGCCAGCGGTTGGGGCAGCCTGAACACTGAAGCTTTCTTT.

The chain combines TRBV12-5 with TRBJ2-5; 16 nucleotides agree with TRBD2. After removal of 7 bases from V and 5 bases from J, the junction contained 13 bases not matched to a gene. The CDR3 consists of 18 residues. CDR1 is LGHNT, CDR2 FRNRAP, per germline. CDR3: CASDDRGLAGGPLETQYF. The DNA for the CDR3 is TGTGCTAGTGACGACAGGGGACTAGCGGGAGGGCCTTTGGAGACCCAGTACTTC.

V and J are TRBV27 and TRBJ2-7; 8 bases fit TRBD2. V was pared by 5 bases and J by 3 bases, with 3 bases of the junction left unmatched. Germline V gene data show CDR1 as MNHEY and CDR2 as SMNVEV (reference sequence). CDR3 length equals 13 residues. The CDR3 is CASSRREDYEQYF. The CDR3 bases are TGTGCCAGCAGTCGGCGGGAGGACTACGAGCAGTACTTC.

This clone is a singleton in its sample. The rearrangement joins TRBV5-5 to TRBJ2-7; D ambiguous. The CDR3 loop spans 17 amino acids. V was pared by 0 bases and J by 9 bases, with 25 bases between. Germline CDR1 SGHKS, CDR2 YYEKEE (reference sequence). The CDR3 protein is CASSLDLGTSPTIGQYF. In DNA form, the CDR3 reads TGTGCCAGCAGCTTGGATCTGGGTACTTCTCCGACAATTGGGCAGTACTTC. The variable domain in full, completed from reference TRBV5-5 and TRBJ2-7, reads DAGVTQSPTHLIKTRGQQVTLRCSPISGHKSVSWYQQVLGQGPQFIFQYYEKEERGRGNFPDRFSARQFPNYSSELNVNALLLGDSALYLCASSLDLGTSPTIGQYFGPGTRLTVT.

J is TRBJ2-7 and V is TRBV28; D is possibly TRBD1 or TRBD2 (5 bases each). The CDR3 is 14 residues long. Germline V gene sequence: CDR1 MDHEN, CDR2 SYDVKM. Trimming took 3 bases from V and 0 from J, leaving 9 bases between them. CDR3: CASSLRGPSYEQYF. The CDR3 bases are TGTGCCAGCAGTTTGAGGGGACCCTCCTACGAGCAGTACTTC.

J is TRBJ1-5 and V is TRBV5-6, with D unclear. Germline V CDR1 and CDR2: SGHDT, YYEEEE. Between the trimmed V and J ends, which lost 1 base and 6 bases, there was a span of 11 bases. This CDR3 is 14 amino acids long. The CDR3 is CASSLFDRGQPQHF. CDR3 nucleotide sequence: TGTGCCAGCAGCTTGTTCGATAGAGGTCAGCCCCAGCATTTT.

This clone was seen a handful of times. The V and J genes are TRBV10-3 and TRBJ1-2, with D possibly matching TRBD1 (6 bases). Between the trimmed V and J ends, which lost 3 bases and 4 bases, there was a span of 12 bases. CDR3 length: 14 residues. Germline-derived CDR1 and CDR2 are ENHRY and SYGVKD. In DNA form, the CDR3 reads TGTGCCATCAGTGACACCGGGACACCCTATGGCTACACCTTC. Translating gives CAISDTGTPYGYTF.

The CDR3 reads CASSLGLAGTYNEQFF. CDR3 nucleotide sequence: TGTGCCAGCAGCTTGGGACTAGCGGGGACTTACAATGAGCAGTTCTTC. The V call is TRBV7-9, the J call TRBJ2-1; 13 bases fit TRBD2. V gave up 3 bases and J gave up 4 bases; unmatched junction bases: 3. Germline-derived CDR1 and CDR2 are SEHNR and FQNEAQ (reference sequence). The CDR3 has 16 residues.

This rearrangement joins TRBV7-2 to TRBJ2-7; 11 bases are a match to TRBD2. The CDR3 has 15 residues. V gave up 5 bases and J gave up 5 bases; unmatched junction bases: 8. CDR1 and CDR2 (germline): SGHTA, FQGNSA. The CDR3 DNA follows: TGTGCCAGCAGCCTTACTAGCGGGAGAACCCACGAGCAGTACTTC. Translation: CASSLTSGRTHEQYF.

J is TRBJ2-2 and V is TRBV4-3, with D possibly being TRBD1 or TRBD2 (6 bases each). This CDR3 region has 15 residues. CDR1 is LGHNA and CDR2 is YSLEER in the germline V gene. V shed 0 bases and J shed 5 bases, with 10 bases lying between them. The CDR3 here is CASSQDTGRTGELFF. The CDR3 DNA reads TGCGCCAGCAGCCAAGATACAGGGAGGACCGGGGAGCTGTTTTTT.

The chain joins TRBV28 to TRBJ1-1, with 9 nucleotides matching TRBD1. The V gene's germline CDR1 is MDHEN and CDR2 SYDVKM. This CDR3 comprises 17 residues. V trimming: 6 bases; J trimming: 4 bases; junction bases outside the gene matches: 15. CDR3 sequence: CASSSLGQGSRGTEAFF. CDR3 DNA sequence: TGTGCCAGCAGCTCCCTGGGACAGGGTTCACGGGGCACTGAAGCTTTCTTT.

The rearrangement uses TRBV6-1 and TRBJ1-5; D is unresolved. CDR1 MNHNS and CDR2 SASEGT come from the germline V gene. V was shortened by 6 bases and J by 0 bases, with 12 bases between the two germline ends. The CDR3 has 15 amino acids. CDR3 loop: CASRASTNSNQPQHF. In nucleotides, the CDR3 is TGTGCCAGCAGGGCGTCGACTAATAGCAATCAGCCCCAGCATTTT.

In DNA form, the CDR3 reads TGTGCCAGCACCGGCGGGGGTGAAGCTTTCTTT. Its translation: CASTGGGEAFF. The chain recombines TRBV6-1 with TRBJ1-1; maybe TRBD1 (5 bases). The ends were cut back, 7 bases at V and 7 bases at J, with 10 bases in the middle. There are 11 residues in the CDR3. The germline V gene encodes CDR1 MNHNS and CDR2 SASEGT.

The chain links TRBV30 to TRBJ1-5; D gene ambiguous. V was trimmed by 2 bases and J by 2 bases, leaving 10 bases between them. Germline CDR1 GTSNPN, CDR2 SVGIG (reference sequence). The CDR3 consists of 14 residues. The CDR3 protein is CAWSPGSGNQPQHF. Here the CDR3 DNA reads TGTGCCTGGAGTCCGGGGTCGGGCAATCAGCCCCAGCATTTT. Supplemented by reference TRBV30 and TRBJ1-5, the full variable domain reads SQTIHQWPATLVQPVGSPLSLECTVEGTSNPNLYWYRQAAGRGLQLLFYSVGIGQISSEVPQNLSASRPQDRQFILSSKKLLLSDSGFYLCAWSPGSGNQPQHFGDGTRLSIL.

The rearrangement links TRBV5-8 to TRBJ1-1; no firm D call. Trimming left V 6 bases short and J 0 bases short, with 12 bases between. This CDR3 is 14 amino acids long. The germline gives CDR1 SGHTS, CDR2 YDEGEE. CDR3: CASTPGIMNTEAFF. The CDR3 DNA is TGTGCCAGCACCCCCGGCATCATGAACACTGAAGCTTTCTTT. Using reference TRBV5-8 and TRBJ1-1 for the parts outside the CDR3, the full variable domain is EAGVTQSPTHLIKTRGQQATLRCSPISGHTSVYWYQQALGLGLQFLLWYDEGEERNRGNFPPRFSGRQFPNYSSELNVNALELEDSALYLCASTPGIMNTEAFFGQGTRLTVV.

The V call is TRBV2, the J call TRBJ1-2; TRBD1 matches at 10 bases. CDR1 is SNHLY, CDR2 FYNNEI, per germline. The ends lost 6 bases at V and 8 bases at J; junction bases unmatched: 12. This CDR3 has 15 amino acids. The CDR3 reads CASRGGQGPSVGYTF. The CDR3, as DNA: TGTGCCAGCAGAGGGGGACAGGGGCCTTCCGTAGGCTACACCTTC.

V usage is TRBV6-4 and J usage is TRBJ1-5, with D unresolved. Germline CDR1 is MRHNA and CDR2 is SNTAGT. The V end was cut by 8 bases, the J end by 6 bases, with 17 bases between. The CDR3 totals 14 residues. The CDR3 sequence is CASLITQRSQPQHF. In DNA, the CDR3 is TGTGCCAGCCTTATTACGCAGCGCAGTCAGCCCCAGCATTTT.

The J gene is TRBJ2-7, the V gene TRBV5-1; TRBD2 might be the D (5 bases). The V gene's germline CDR1 is SGHRS and CDR2 YFSETQ. The V end lost 4 bases, the J end lost 1 base, and 18 bases lay between the germline ends. The CDR3 runs 16 residues. The CDR3 DNA is TGCGCCAGCAGCCCCGGACGGAGGATCGATTCCTACGAGCAGTACTTC. Protein product: CASSPGRRIDSYEQYF.

This clone was counted a few times. The CDR3 is CASSQGFDAEAFF. The CDR3 region has the DNA TGTGCCAGCAGCCAGGGGTTTGACGCTGAAGCTTTCTTT. The gene calls are TRBV6-5 and TRBJ1-1; D is possibly TRBD1 (6 bases). There are 13 residues in the CDR3. Germline CDR1 reads MNHEY; CDR2 reads SVGAGI. The V gene lost 6 bases and the J gene lost 6 bases, with 14 bases spanning the gap.